The 27 T cell receptor beta chains in this list originate from one sample, sequenced in a study of T cell responses to AZD1222 COVID-19 vaccine. The method was immunoSEQ multiplex PCR; TCRdb's version includes in-frame clones alone and lacks a portion of them. The table lists under 140,000 clones, 80% to 95% of them singletons, with around 2.5% in the top ten. This material consisted of peripheral blood, taken 28 days after the second AZD1222 dose. These receptor sequences come from an adult who received the AZD1222 COVID-19 vaccine.

This rearrangement joins TRBV5-1 to TRBJ1-3; a weak D match, TRBD1 (5 bases). The V end lost 4 bases, the J end lost 0 bases, and 14 bases lay between the germline ends. The germline V gene encodes CDR1 SGHRS and CDR2 YFSETQ. There are 16 residues in the CDR3. CDR3 region: CASSPGTQSSGNTIYF. The CDR3 nucleotides read TGCGCCAGCAGCCCCGGGACGCAGAGCTCTGGAAACACCATATATTTT.

This chain joins TRBV29-1 and TRBJ1-2; D is ambiguous. CDR3 length: 13 amino acids. V was shortened by 0 bases and J by 7 bases, with 12 bases between the two germline ends. CDR1 and CDR2 from the germline V gene are SQVTM and ANQGSEA. CDR3 nucleotides: TGCAGCGTTGAAGATAGGGCAGGTCTTGGCTACACCTTC. The encoded protein is CSVEDRAGLGYTF.

This clone was recorded only once. The chain joins TRBV2 to TRBJ1-2; tentative D call: TRBD1 (5 bases). Trimming left V 2 bases short and J 2 bases short, with 12 bases between. Germline assignment: CDR1 SNHLY and CDR2 FYNNEI. The CDR3 is made up of 15 amino acids. This chain's CDR3 is CASSEFRTPNYGYTF. In DNA, the CDR3 is TGTGCCAGCAGTGAATTCCGGACACCCAACTATGGCTACACCTTC.

This clone was detected only a few times. This chain uses TRBV6-5 with TRBJ1-4, with D tentatively TRBD1 (5 bases). The CDR3 runs to 15 residues. CDR1 and CDR2 from the germline V gene are MNHEY and SVGAGI. Trimming removed 0 bases from V and 8 bases from J, with 13 bases in between. The CDR3: CASSYSHVRVEKLFF. DNA of the CDR3: TGTGCCAGCAGTTACTCGCATGTCAGGGTAGAAAAACTGTTTTTT.

The chain uses TRBV5-1 and TRBJ2-1; no reliable D call. Germline V gives CDR1 SGHRS, CDR2 YFSETQ. Trimming shortened V by 1 base and J by 10 bases, and 15 bases separated the two germline ends. The CDR3 loop spans 14 amino acids. CDR3 nucleotide sequence: TGCGCCAGCAGCTTGATTTTGACGACGAGGGAGCAGTTCTTC. It is translated as CASSLILTTREQFF.

The chain joins TRBV7-6 to TRBJ1-1, with 7 bases matching TRBD1. V was clipped by 1 base and J by 3 bases; unmatched bases: 5. The CDR3 is made up of 15 amino acids. Germline V gene data show CDR1 as SGHVS and CDR2 as FNYEAQ. In DNA form, the CDR3 reads TGTGCCAGCAGCTTAGTTGGACAGGACCACACTGAAGCTTTCTTT. It translates to CASSLVGQDHTEAFF.

Concerning this clone itself: Sequence at one end of the junction differs from germline and may be a read error. The genes are TRBV7-2 and TRBJ1-2; D may be TRBD1 (5 bases). This CDR3 is built from 15 residues. Germline lookup yields CDR1 SGHTA and CDR2 FQGNSA. The CDR3 sequence is CASSLGPGLNYGYTF. The CDR3 coding sequence is TGTGCCAGCAGCTTAGGTCCAGGGCTCAACTATGGTTACACCTTC.

The J gene is TRBJ2-6, the V gene TRBV9, with D possibly TRBD1 on 6 matching bases. Germline loops: CDR1 SGDLS, CDR2 YYNGEE. The CDR3 is 18 amino acids. V was clipped by 2 bases and J by 1 base, with 16 bases between them. For the CDR3, the DNA is TGTGCCAGCAGCGTGACAGGCGGTTTTGGGTCTGGGGCCAACGTCCTGACTTTC. Translation gives CASSVTGGFGSGANVLTF.

In this sample, this clone turned up a few times. V gene TRBV4-1 combines with J gene TRBJ1-2; the D gene is possibly TRBD1 (6 bases). There are 20 residues in the CDR3. CDR1 and CDR2 (germline): MGHRA, YSYEKL. V gave up 1 base and J gave up 2 bases, with 26 bases separating them. The CDR3 loop is CASSQGHVPGQSTLNYGYTF. CDR3 bases: TGCGCCAGCAGCCAAGGTCACGTCCCGGGACAAAGTACATTAAACTATGGCTACACCTTC.

The V call is TRBV28, the J call TRBJ1-3; maybe TRBD1 (5 bases). CDR1 MDHEN and CDR2 SYDVKM come from the germline V gene. The CDR3 loop spans 15 amino acids. V gave up 5 bases and J gave up 0 bases, with 11 bases separating them. Here the CDR3 DNA reads TGTGCCAGCAGTGCCGTTAGGGGCTCTGGAAACACCATATATTTT. It is translated as CASSAVRGSGNTIYF.

This chain joins TRBV10-3 and TRBJ1-3; tentative D call: TRBD1 (5 bases). V gave up 2 bases and J gave up 0 bases, with 11 bases separating them. The CDR3 length is 16 residues. The V gene's germline CDR1 is ENHRY and CDR2 SYGVKD. CDR3 nucleotides: TGTGCCATCAGTGAGGGGAGGGGTGTCTCTGGAAACACCATATATTTT. This gives the protein CAISEGRGVSGNTIYF.

The chain couples TRBV14 to TRBJ2-7, with unresolved D. The CDR3 length is 15 residues. Germline CDR1 SGHDN, CDR2 FVKESK. Trimming pared 1 base from V and 12 bases from J, leaving 22 bases between. DNA for the CDR3: TGTGCCAGCAGCCAAGGGACCACGGAAGTTAGTAATCGGTACTTC. This sequence encodes CASSQGTTEVSNRYF. The complete variable domain, with remaining parts taken from reference TRBV14 and TRBJ2-7, reads EAGVTQFPSHSVIEKGQTVTLRCDPISGHDNLYWYRRVMGKEIKFLLHFVKESKQDESGMPNNRFLAERTGGTYSTLKVQPAELEDSGVYFCASSQGTTEVSNRYFGPGTRLTVT.

V and J are TRBV23-1 and TRBJ1-2; D unclear. TRBV23-1 is recorded as an ORF, its role being uncertain. CDR3 length: 15 residues. V lost 11 bases and J lost 0, with 19 bases in between. The CDR3: CAPDETGSANYGYTF. The CDR3 coding sequence is TGCGCCCCCGACGAGACTGGATCGGCTAACTATGGCTACACCTTC.

In nucleotides, the CDR3 is TGTGCCAGCAGTTACCCGGAGGGAAGGAACTCCTACGAGCAGTACTTC. It encodes CASSYPEGRNSYEQYF. The chain links TRBV6-2 or TRBV6-3 to TRBJ2-7; TRBD2 might be the D (6 bases). The V end lost 2 bases, the J end lost 0 bases, and 14 bases lay between the germline ends. CDR3 length: 16 amino acids. From germline, CDR1 is MNHEY and CDR2 SVGEGT.

The J gene is TRBJ2-7, the V gene TRBV29-1, with 9 bases that match TRBD1. Germline V gives CDR1 SQVTM, CDR2 ANQGSEA. The length of the CDR3 is 15 residues. V was pared by 4 bases and J by 4 bases, with 11 bases of the junction left unmatched. The CDR3 DNA sequence: TGCAGCGTTGCCGATACCGGGACAGGGATGTACGAGCAGTACTTC. Its translation: CSVADTGTGMYEQYF.

In DNA form, the CDR3 reads TGTGCCAGCAGTGAACGGGCAGGGGAGTACAATGAGCAGTTCTTC. Translating gives CASSERAGEYNEQFF. The J gene is TRBJ2-1, the V gene TRBV6-4; D possibly corresponds to TRBD1 (6 bases). Trimming stripped 3 bases from V and 4 bases from J, with 13 bases between. The CDR3 has 15 residues. Germline loops: CDR1 MRHNA, CDR2 SNTAGT.

The chain employs TRBV6-5 and TRBJ1-1, with no clear D. There are 12 residues in the CDR3. The ends were cut back, 5 bases at V and 2 bases at J, with 6 bases in the middle. The germline V gene has CDR1 MNHEY and CDR2 SVGAGI. CDR3 residues: CASSHQNTEAFF. The CDR3 DNA sequence: TGTGCCAGCAGTCACCAAAACACTGAAGCTTTCTTT.

The V call is TRBV5-1, the J call TRBJ2-2, with 10 bases lining up with TRBD1. CDR3 length equals 20 residues. CDR1 and CDR2 (germline): SGHRS, YFSETQ. After removal of 4 bases from V and 0 bases from J, the junction contained 15 bases not matched to a gene. The CDR3 is CASSLFLGTGEIANTGELFF. In DNA form, the CDR3 reads TGCGCCAGCAGCCTCTTCCTCGGGACAGGGGAGATCGCGAACACCGGGGAGCTGTTTTTT.

This CDR3 is CASSDGGPNTGELFF. Here the CDR3 DNA reads TGCGCCAGCAGTGATGGGGGGCCGAACACCGGGGAGCTGTTTTTT. The chain has TRBV10-1 and TRBJ2-2; tentatively, D is TRBD1 or TRBD2 (6 bases each). Trimming stripped 3 bases from V and 0 bases from J, with 8 bases between. Germline CDR1 reads WNHNN; CDR2 reads SYGVQD (reference sequence). This CDR3 is built from 15 residues.

This clone is a singleton in its sample. This chain links TRBV29-1 with TRBJ1-1; D uncertain. V dropped 6 bases and J dropped 5 bases, with 10 bases sitting between them. The CDR3 is 11 residues long. Germline loops: CDR1 SQVTM, CDR2 ANQGSEA. The CDR3 sequence: CSVGKGTEAFF. In DNA form, the CDR3 reads TGCAGCGTCGGGAAGGGAACTGAAGCTTTCTTT.

The chain has TRBV7-9 and TRBJ2-2; D is ambiguous. Germline V CDR1 and CDR2: SEHNR, FQNEAQ (reference sequence). This CDR3 has 10 residues. The V gene lost 9 bases and the J gene lost 6 bases, with 5 bases spanning the gap. CDR3 bases: TGTGCCAGTCGGCCCGGGGAGCTGTTTTTT. Amino acid sequence: CASRPGELFF.

This clone turned up a few times. The genes are TRBV7-9 and TRBJ2-1; D is perhaps TRBD1 (5 bases). The CDR3 is made up of 15 amino acids. Per germline, CDR1 SEHNR and CDR2 FQNEAQ (reference sequence). V was trimmed by 1 base and J by 2 bases, leaving 9 bases between them. In nucleotides, the CDR3 is TGTGCCAGCAGCTTAGGCGGCAGGGCCTACAATGAGCAGTTCTTC. Translation gives CASSLGGRAYNEQFF.

The chain uses TRBV11-2 and TRBJ1-1; D call uncertain. The CDR3 runs to 12 residues. V lost 5 bases, J lost 8 bases, and 12 bases lay in between. Germline-derived CDR1 and CDR2 are SGHAT and FQNNGV. The CDR3 sequence is CASSAPRGEAFF. Here the CDR3 DNA reads TGTGCCAGCAGCGCACCCAGAGGCGAAGCTTTCTTT.

The chain recombines TRBV6-5 with TRBJ1-1, with 8 bases lining up with TRBD1. Germline trimming cut 5 bases from V and 6 bases from J; bases unmatched to any gene: 8. The CDR3 has 14 residues. Germline V lookup: CDR1 MNHEY, CDR2 SVGAGI. The CDR3 region is CASSPSDRGAEAFF. The CDR3 DNA follows: TGTGCCAGCAGTCCCTCCGACAGGGGCGCTGAAGCTTTCTTT.

The chain is built from TRBV11-3 and TRBJ2-3; 8 bases are shared with TRBD2. From germline, CDR1 is SGHNT and CDR2 YENEEA. This CDR3 has 14 amino acids. With 5 bases clipped from V and 4 bases from J, the junction kept 5 bases outside the gene matches. CDR3 DNA: TGTGCCAGCAGCCCCCCGCGGGAGGCAGATACGCAGTATTTT. This sequence encodes CASSPPREADTQYF.

The rearrangement joins TRBV4-3 to TRBJ1-1, with TRBD1 matching 7 bases. The J segment lost 11 bases and the V segment lost 3 bases, leaving 9 bases of the junction unmatched. This CDR3 is built from 13 residues. Germline V gene lookup returns CDR1 LGHNA and CDR2 YSLEER. CDR3 residues: CASSQRQGLAAFF. DNA of the CDR3: TGCGCCAGCAGCCAGAGACAGGGTCTCGCGGCTTTCTTT.

The gene calls are TRBV18 and TRBJ1-5; 7 bases map to TRBD1. The CDR3 has 15 amino acids. After removal of 0 bases from V and 2 bases from J, the junction contained 1 base not matched to a gene. Per germline, CDR1 KGHSH and CDR2 LQKENI. This CDR3 reads CASSPPQGGNQPQHF. The DNA of the CDR3 is TGTGCCAGCTCACCACCTCAGGGGGGCAATCAGCCCCAGCATTTT.